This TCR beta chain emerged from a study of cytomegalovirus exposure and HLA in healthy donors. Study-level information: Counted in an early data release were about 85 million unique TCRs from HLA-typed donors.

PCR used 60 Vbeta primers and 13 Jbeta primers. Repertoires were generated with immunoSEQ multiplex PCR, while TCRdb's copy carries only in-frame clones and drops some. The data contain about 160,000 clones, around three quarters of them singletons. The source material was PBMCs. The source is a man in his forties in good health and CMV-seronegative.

Here the CDR3 DNA reads TGTGCCACGGGCGAGGGTGTGCGGCCCCAGCATTTT. This encodes CATGEGVRPQHF. This rearrangement joins TRBV6-1 to TRBJ1-5; D ambiguous. This CDR3 is built from 12 residues. Trimming took 10 bases from V and 9 from J, leaving 16 bases between them. The germline gives CDR1 MNHNS, CDR2 SASEGT.